This is a list of T cell receptor beta chains from one sample in a study of control samples from healthy donors and cancer patients. The table came from immunoSEQ multiplex PCR; TCRdb's copy has only in-frame clones and leaves some out. Of a few hundred thousand clones listed, around 90% are singletons. Material: PBMCs. Source of these receptors: a man in his forties with head and neck cancer. Both conserved end residues are part of each CDR3. The order of the fields is V gene, J gene, D gene, clone size, CDR3 DNA, CDR3 protein. A D gene is named only where the DNA matches it firmly. Where a row states a size, it is once, few, many or the class of an expanded clone; other rows omit it.

>TRBV6-2/TRBV6-3|TRBJ1-6|NA|NA
TGTGCCAGCAGCGACCTAGACAGAATTAATTCACCCCTCCACTTT
CASSDLDRINSPLHF
>TRBV30|TRBJ1-2|NA|NA
TGTGCCTGGAGTCTCGGAGAGGGCTATGGCTACACCTTC
CAWSLGEGYGYTF
>TRBV27|TRBJ2-7|TRBD1|once
TGTGCCAGCACCCAACAGGGGGATTCTTCCTACGAGCAGTACTTC
CASTQQGDSSYEQYF
>TRBV28|TRBJ2-5|NA|NA
TGTGCCAGCAGTCGAGGGACGGTGGGGGAGACCCAGTACTTC
CASSRGTVGETQYF
>TRBV5-4|TRBJ2-3|NA|once
TGTGCCACCAGGGACGGGCCAGACACAGATACGCAGTATTTT
CATRDGPDTDTQYF
>TRBV2|TRBJ2-5|NA|NA
TGTGCCAGCAGTGTCGCTGGAGTCGGGGAGACCCAGTACTTC
CASSVAGVGETQYF
>TRBV7-2|TRBJ1-2|NA|NA
TGTGCCAGCAGCTTAGGGTGGACAGCTAACTATGGCTACACCTTC
CASSLGWTANYGYTF
>TRBV23-1|TRBJ2-6|NA|NA
TGCGCCAGCAGTCATCCCGGGACATCCAAAACTGCTGGGGCCAACGTCCTGACTTTC
CASSHPGTSKTAGANVLTF
>TRBV4-3|TRBJ2-1|NA|NA
TGCGCCAGCAGCCTTGAGGGCGGGGCCGAATACAATGAGCAGTTCTTC
CASSLEGGAEYNEQFF
>TRBV3-1/TRBV3-2|TRBJ1-2|NA|NA
TGTGCCAGCAGCCAATATGGGGCAGTCCCTTCCTATGGCTACACCTTC
CASSQYGAVPSYGYTF
>TRBV30|TRBJ1-2|NA|NA
TGTGCCTGGAGCGTTGACAGGAACTATGGCTACACCTTC
CAWSVDRNYGYTF
>TRBV28|TRBJ1-6|NA|NA
TGTGCCAGCAGTGCCCCGAACGGGGAGATCTCACCCCTCCACTTT
CASSAPNGEISPLHF
>TRBV6-2/TRBV6-3|TRBJ1-1|NA|NA
TGTGCCAGCAGTTATGGCAGGTTCACTGAAGCTTTCTTT
CASSYGRFTEAFF
>TRBV27|TRBJ1-2|NA|NA
TGTGCCAGCAGTCTGAGGCCTGGGTATGGCTACACCTTC
CASSLRPGYGYTF
>TRBV6-1|TRBJ1-5|NA|NA
TGTGCCAGCAGTGAGTTGGGGTCCAATCAGCCCCAGCATTTT
CASSELGSNQPQHF
>TRBV19|TRBJ1-2|TRBD1|NA
TGTGCCAGTAGTGCCTCGGGACAGGTGGCGGGTGGCTACACCTTC
CASSASGQVAGGYTF
>TRBV6-5|TRBJ1-2|TRBD1|once
TGTGCCAGCAGTTACTCTCGGACAGGCGATGGCTACACCTTC
CASSYSRTGDGYTF
>TRBV7-2|TRBJ2-5|TRBD2|NA
TGTGCCAGCAGCTTAGCGCTTAGCGGGGGGGCCCGAGAGACCCAGTACTTC
CASSLALSGGARETQYF
>TRBV3-1/TRBV3-2|TRBJ2-3|NA|NA
TGTGCCAGCAGCCAAGGGCCCGTCACAGATACGCAGTATTTT
CASSQGPVTDTQYF
>TRBV7-2|TRBJ1-3|TRBD1|NA
TGTGCCAGCAGCTTAATATGGACAGGGAAGGGTGGAAACACCATATATTTT
CASSLIWTGKGGNTIYF
>TRBV28|TRBJ1-1|TRBD1|NA
TGTGCCACTCGACAGGGAGGGAGGATCGGTGAAGCTTTCTTT
CATRQGGRIGEAFF
>TRBV27|TRBJ2-1|NA|NA
TGTGCCAGCAGTGCTCTCGTAAGCCATGAGCAGTTCTTC
CASSALVSHEQFF
>TRBV5-8|TRBJ2-7|TRBD1|NA
TGTGCCAGCAGCTCCCTGGACAGGGGATTTGAGCAGTACTTC
CASSSLDRGFEQYF
>TRBV10-1|TRBJ2-1|NA|NA
TGCGCCAGCAGTCAAGACCCATCCAGCTCCTACAATGAGCAGTTCTTC
CASSQDPSSSYNEQFF
>TRBV30|TRBJ2-3|NA|NA
TGTGCCTGGAGCAGGGGACGCACAGATACGCAGTATTTT
CAWSRGRTDTQYF
>TRBV19|TRBJ2-2|NA|NA
TGTGCCAGTAGTATAGATAGTCAGCCGAACACCGGGGAGCTGTTTTTT
CASSIDSQPNTGELFF
>TRBV6-2/TRBV6-3|TRBJ2-7|NA|once
TGTGCCAGCAGTGTGGGGCGGCACTACGAGCAGTACTTC
CASSVGRHYEQYF
>TRBV2|TRBJ2-7|TRBD1|NA
TGTGCCAGCAGTGAGAGACAGGGAAACTACGAGCAGTACTTC
CASSERQGNYEQYF
>TRBV7-9|TRBJ1-2|TRBD1|NA
TGTGCCAGCAGCCGGGAGGGCAGGGGGATCTATGGCTACACCTTC
CASSREGRGIYGYTF
>TRBV19|TRBJ1-5|NA|once
TGTGCCAGCGGGCCTAGCAATCAGCCCCAGCATTTT
CASGPSNQPQHF
>TRBV2|TRBJ2-5|TRBD2|NA
TGTGCCAGCAGTGTCGGGAGGGAGACCCAGTACTTC
CASSVGRETQYF
>TRBV6-5|TRBJ2-2|NA|NA
TGTGCCAGCAGTAGTAGTTGGAAGGCCGGGGAGCTGTTTTTT
CASSSSWKAGELFF
>TRBV7-2|TRBJ2-3|NA|NA
TGTGCCAGCAGCTTACTAGGTCCCCTCACAGATACGCAGTATTTT
CASSLLGPLTDTQYF
>TRBV2|TRBJ2-5|NA|NA
TGTGCCAGCAGAGGGGGGCACCAAGAGACCCAGTACTTC
CASRGGHQETQYF
>TRBV27|TRBJ2-7|NA|NA
TGTGCCAGCAAAACTGTAAACAGGGAAAACGAGCAGTACTTC
CASKTVNRENEQYF
>TRBV5-5|TRBJ2-7|TRBD1|NA
TGTGCCAGCAGCTTCGGGACAGCCTACGAGCAGTACTTC
CASSFGTAYEQYF
>TRBV28|TRBJ1-6|NA|NA
TGTGCCAGCAGGTTCAGTGCGGAGAATTCACCCCTCCACTTT
CASRFSAENSPLHF
>TRBV19|TRBJ1-1|NA|once
TGTGCCAGTAGTACCACGCTGAACACTGAAGCTTTCTTT
CASSTTLNTEAFF
>TRBV29-1|TRBJ2-7|NA|once
TGCAGCGTTGTAAGGGAAAGCAGGTCCTACGAGCAGTACTTC
CSVVRESRSYEQYF
>TRBV14|TRBJ2-5|TRBD2|NA
TGTGCCAGCAGCCAGCGGGGAGGGAGAGAGACCCAGTACTTC
CASSQRGGRETQYF
>TRBV7-9|TRBJ1-2|NA|NA
TGTGCCAGCAGCGAGCCCAACGGGGGGGATTATGGCTACACCTTC
CASSEPNGGDYGYTF
>TRBV5-1|TRBJ2-7|NA|once
TGCGCCAGCAGCTTGTCTCGACATTCCTACGAGCAGTACTTC
CASSLSRHSYEQYF
>TRBV6-5|TRBJ2-3|NA|NA
TGTGCCAGCAGCCCCGGGGGAGGCACAGATACGCAGTATTTT
CASSPGGGTDTQYF
>TRBV29-1|TRBJ2-2|TRBD1|NA
TGCAGCATGACCCAGACAGGGCCCCAAACCGGGGAGCTGTTTTTT
CSMTQTGPQTGELFF
>TRBV5-1|TRBJ1-4|TRBD1|NA
TGCGCCAGCAGCTTGGGACAGGGAGGCAGTGAAAAACTGTTTTTT
CASSLGQGGSEKLFF
>TRBV5-1|TRBJ2-5|TRBD2|NA
TGCGCCAGCAGCTTGTCCAGGGACGGTAGCGGGACCCAAGAGACCCAGTACTTC
CASSLSRDGSGTQETQYF
>TRBV4-3|TRBJ1-4|TRBD1|NA
TGCGCCAGCAGCCAATTCGACAGGGGTGAAAAACTGTTTTTT
CASSQFDRGEKLFF
>TRBV10-1|TRBJ2-7|NA|NA
TGCGCCAGCAGTGATTCTTGGCACCCCTACGAGCAGTACTTC
CASSDSWHPYEQYF
>TRBV6-2/TRBV6-3|TRBJ2-1|NA|NA
TGTGCCAGCAGCGAGGGACAATTCAATGAGCAGTTCTTC
CASSEGQFNEQFF
>TRBV5-5|TRBJ2-7|TRBD1|NA
TGTGCCAGCAGCCCAGAAACGGACAGGACAGTACGGGAGCAGTACTTC
CASSPETDRTVREQYF
>TRBV28|TRBJ2-7|NA|NA
TGTGCCAGCAGTCCTGTGAGGGGTCGGTACGAGCAGTACTTC
CASSPVRGRYEQYF
>TRBV5-1|TRBJ2-3|NA|NA
TGCGCCAGCAGCGTGGACAGTTCTAGCACAGATACGCAGTATTTT
CASSVDSSSTDTQYF
>TRBV2|TRBJ1-1|TRBD1|NA
TGTGCCAGCGGTGGGGCTTGGACAGGGAACACTGAAGCTTTCTTT
CASGGAWTGNTEAFF
>TRBV3-1/TRBV3-2|TRBJ2-3|TRBD2|NA
TGTGCCAGCAGCCGGACTAGCGGGAGATGGGTTAATTCAGAAGATACGCAGTATTTT
CASSRTSGRWVNSEDTQYF
>TRBV28|TRBJ2-7|TRBD1|NA
TGTGCCAGCAGCCCCGGGACAGCATCCTACGAGCAGTACTTC
CASSPGTASYEQYF
>TRBV5-4|TRBJ2-5|NA|NA
TGTGCCAGCAGCTTGGCTGGGACCCAAGAGACCCAGTACTTC
CASSLAGTQETQYF
>TRBV7-3|TRBJ1-3|NA|NA
TGTGCCAGCAGCCTAACAGGTGAAGACACCATATATTTT
CASSLTGEDTIYF
>TRBV11-3|TRBJ2-7|NA|NA
TGTGCCAGCAGCTTCGGAAGTAACGAGCAGTACTTC
CASSFGSNEQYF
>TRBV5-4|TRBJ2-1|TRBD2|once
TGTGCCAGCAGCCCGGCTACTAGCGGGAGATACAATGAGCAGTTCTTC
CASSPATSGRYNEQFF